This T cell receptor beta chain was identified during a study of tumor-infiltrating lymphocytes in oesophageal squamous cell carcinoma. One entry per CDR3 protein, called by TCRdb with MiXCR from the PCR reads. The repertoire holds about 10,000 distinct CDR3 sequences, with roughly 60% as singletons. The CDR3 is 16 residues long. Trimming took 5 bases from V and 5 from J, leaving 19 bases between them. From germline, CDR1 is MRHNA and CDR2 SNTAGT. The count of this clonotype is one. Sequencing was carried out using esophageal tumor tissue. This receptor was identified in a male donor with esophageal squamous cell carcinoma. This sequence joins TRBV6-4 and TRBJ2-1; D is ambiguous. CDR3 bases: TGTGCCAGCAGTCCCTTAGGGATAGTCTCGAACAATGAGCAGTTCTTC. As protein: CASSPLGIVSNNEQFF.